The clone carrying this T cell receptor (beta chain) showed up just a few times. Amplification used 60 Vbeta primers and 13 Jbeta primers. Profiled with immunoSEQ multiplex PCR; TCRdb holds only in-frame clones, not every one. Of about 180,000 clones detected, approximately 83% appear once; the ten largest clones hold approximately 1.2%. The sample originates from a study of cytomegalovirus exposure and HLA in healthy donors. The V end was cut by 3 bases, the J end by 1 base, with 6 bases between. Germline CDR1 MNHEY, CDR2 SMNVEV (reference sequence). The length of the CDR3 is 13 residues. The rearrangement uses TRBV27 and TRBJ1-1; D ambiguous. This receptor was obtained from a boy younger than 10 in good health and CMV-seronegative. Specimen: PBMCs. CDR3 amino acids: CASSFTANTEAFF. The CDR3 DNA is TGTGCCAGCAGTTTCACAGCGAACACTGAAGCTTTCTTT.